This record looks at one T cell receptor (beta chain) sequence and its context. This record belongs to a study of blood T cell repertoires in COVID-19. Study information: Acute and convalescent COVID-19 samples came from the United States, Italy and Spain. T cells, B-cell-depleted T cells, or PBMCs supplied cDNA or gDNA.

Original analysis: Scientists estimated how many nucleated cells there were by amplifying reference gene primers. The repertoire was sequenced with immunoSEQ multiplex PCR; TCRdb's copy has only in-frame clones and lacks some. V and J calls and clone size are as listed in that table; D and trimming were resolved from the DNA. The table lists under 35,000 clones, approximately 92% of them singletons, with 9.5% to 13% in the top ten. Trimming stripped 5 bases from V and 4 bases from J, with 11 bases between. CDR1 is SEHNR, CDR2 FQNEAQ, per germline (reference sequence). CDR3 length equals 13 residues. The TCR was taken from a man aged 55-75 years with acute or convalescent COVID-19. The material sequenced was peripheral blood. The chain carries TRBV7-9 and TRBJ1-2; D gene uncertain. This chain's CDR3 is CASSLGVGYGYTF. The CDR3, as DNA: TGTGCCAGCAGCCTCGGAGTTGGCTATGGCTACACCTTC. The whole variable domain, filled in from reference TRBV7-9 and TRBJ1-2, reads DTGVSQNPRHKITKRGQNVTFRCDPISEHNRLYWYRQTLGQGPEFLTYFQNEAQLEKSRLLSDRFSAERPKGSFSTLEIQRTEQGDSAMYLCASSLGVGYGYTFGSGTRLTVV.